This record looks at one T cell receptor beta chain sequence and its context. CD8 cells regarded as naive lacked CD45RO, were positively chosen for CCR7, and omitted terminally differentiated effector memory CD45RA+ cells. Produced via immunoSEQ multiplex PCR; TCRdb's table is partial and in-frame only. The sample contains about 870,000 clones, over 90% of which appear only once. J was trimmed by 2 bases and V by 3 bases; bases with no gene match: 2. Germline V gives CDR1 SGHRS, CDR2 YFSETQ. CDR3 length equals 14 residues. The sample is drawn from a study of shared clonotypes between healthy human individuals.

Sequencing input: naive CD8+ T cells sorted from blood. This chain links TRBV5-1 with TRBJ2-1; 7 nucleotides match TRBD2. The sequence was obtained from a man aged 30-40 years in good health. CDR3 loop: CASSSGLAYNEQFF. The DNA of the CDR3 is TGCGCCAGCAGCTCTGGACTAGCCTACAATGAGCAGTTCTTC. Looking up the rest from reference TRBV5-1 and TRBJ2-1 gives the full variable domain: KAGVTQTPRYLIKTRGQQVTLSCSPISGHRSVSWYQQTPGQGLQFLFEYFSETQRNKGNFPGRFSGRQFSNSRSEMNVSTLELGDSALYLCASSSGLAYNEQFFGPGTRLTVL.